This TCR beta chain emerged from a study of T cell responses to AZD1222 COVID-19 vaccine. Here immunoSEQ multiplex PCR was the method, and the copy in TCRdb shows in-frame clones only, minus some. The sample yields around 180,000 clones, 80% to 90% seen once. Points on this clone: Other DNA sequences in the same sample also yield this CDR3.

The specimen comprised peripheral blood, sampled on day 0 of AZD1222 vaccination. This clonotype was sampled from an adult in good health.

As DNA, the CDR3 is TGTGCCAGCAGCTTGGGTGGGTATAGCAATCAGCCCCAGCATTTT. Its translation is CASSLGGYSNQPQHF. The chain couples TRBV5-6 to TRBJ1-5; D gene ambiguous. This CDR3 comprises 15 residues. Trimming pared 0 bases from V and 0 bases from J, leaving 7 bases between. Germline values: CDR1 SGHDT, CDR2 YYEEEE.